One sample yielded the 12 T cell receptor beta chains listed below, sequenced in a study of blood T cell repertoires in COVID-19. Data came from immunoSEQ multiplex PCR; TCRdb stores just in-frame clones and leaves some out. This table holds fewer than 150,000 clones, about 83% found once. Sequenced sample: peripheral blood. The receptors derive from a human donor in a cohort sampled during active COVID-19.

The gene calls are TRBV19 and TRBJ1-5; D is possibly TRBD1 (6 bases). V shed 1 base and J shed 4 bases, with 11 bases lying between them. The V gene's germline CDR1 is LNHDA and CDR2 SQIVND (reference sequence). The CDR3 covers 15 residues. The CDR3 region is CASSIVRQANQPQHF. CDR3 DNA sequence: TGTGCCAGTAGTATAGTAAGACAGGCAAATCAGCCCCAGCATTTT. The full variable domain, rest sourced from reference TRBV19 and TRBJ1-5, is DGGITQSPKYLFRKEGQNVTLSCEQNLNHDAMYWYRQDPGQGLRLIYYSQIVNDFQKGDIAEGYSVSREKKESFPLTVTSAQKNPTAFYLCASSIVRQANQPQHFGDGTRLSIL.

V and J are TRBV6-5 and TRBJ2-5; 11 nucleotides match TRBD1. V shed 6 bases and J 5 bases; nucleotides not matched to a gene: 5. Germline values: CDR1 MNHEY, CDR2 SVGAGI. The CDR3 has 14 amino acids. The CDR3 protein is CASRRTGGGETQYF. CDR3 sequence (DNA): TGTGCCAGCAGACGGACAGGGGGCGGGGAGACCCAGTACTTC.

The V and J genes are TRBV6-4 and TRBJ2-7; 9 bases line up with TRBD2. With 3 bases clipped from V and 9 bases from J, the junction kept 3 bases outside the gene matches. The CDR3 covers 12 residues. Germline V gene lookup returns CDR1 MRHNA and CDR2 SNTAGT. The CDR3 DNA sequence: TGTGCCAGCAGTGATCTAGCGGGGAGGCAGTACTTC. Its translation is CASSDLAGRQYF.

The chain joins TRBV5-1 to TRBJ1-6; a weak D match, TRBD1 (6 bases). Germline CDR1 reads SGHRS; CDR2 reads YFSETQ. With 0 bases removed from V and 10 bases from J, the gap between germline ends came to 11 bases. The CDR3 contains 14 residues. The CDR3 DNA sequence: TGCGCCAGCAGCTTGGGACAGGTAGAGTCACCCCTCCACTTT. As protein: CASSLGQVESPLHF.

The chain uses TRBV6-5 and TRBJ2-7; perhaps TRBD1 as D (5 bases). The germline V gene has CDR1 MNHEY and CDR2 SVGAGI. V gave up 6 bases and J gave up 1 base, with 13 bases separating them. The CDR3 has 14 amino acids. CDR3 in amino acids: CASSPGFRSYEQYF. The CDR3 DNA reads as TGTGCCAGCAGCCCAGGGTTTAGGTCCTACGAGCAGTACTTC.

The chain joins TRBV29-1 to TRBJ2-1; 8 nucleotides line up with TRBD1. V gave up 5 bases and J gave up 8 bases; unmatched junction bases: 11. CDR1 and CDR2 (germline): SQVTM, ANQGSEA. This CDR3 is 14 amino acids long. CDR3 in amino acids: CSVSNRDRRHEQFF. The CDR3 coding sequence is TGCAGCGTTTCCAACCGGGACAGGCGCCATGAGCAGTTCTTC.

This chain links TRBV7-2 with TRBJ1-3; D gene ambiguous. The germline gives CDR1 SGHTA, CDR2 FQGNSA. Trimming cost V 5 bases and J 4 bases, with 6 bases left between them. This CDR3 region has 12 residues. CDR3 sequence: CASSPQGNTIYF. The CDR3 bases are TGTGCCAGCAGCCCACAAGGAAACACCATATATTTT.

This clone is a singleton in its sample. This chain uses TRBV2 with TRBJ1-1; tentative D call: TRBD1 (6 bases). The V gene lost 8 bases and the J gene lost 10 bases, with 14 bases spanning the gap. Germline CDR1 and CDR2: SNHLY and FYNNEI. The CDR3 is made up of 11 amino acids. CDR3 nucleotide sequence: TGTGCCAGCCTAGGGGGGGCAACAGCTTTCTTT. Residues: CASLGGATAFF. The full variable domain, with the rest looked up from reference TRBV2 and TRBJ1-1, is EPEVTQTPSHQVTQMGQEVILRCVPISNHLYFYWYRQILGQKVEFLVSFYNNEISEKSEIFDDQFSVERPDGSNFTLKIRSTKLEDSAMYFCASLGGATAFFGQGTRLTVV.

The chain links TRBV7-2 to TRBJ1-3, with 9 nucleotides matching TRBD1. V lost 5 bases to trimming and J lost 0 bases; unmatched junction nucleotides: 5. The CDR3 length is 16 residues. Germline V CDR1 and CDR2: SGHTA, FQGNSA. The CDR3: CASSHRQGVSGNTIYF. The DNA for the CDR3 is TGTGCCAGCAGCCATAGACAGGGGGTCTCTGGAAACACCATATATTTT.

This chain uses TRBV5-1 with TRBJ1-5; 9 bases are shared with TRBD1. Trimming at V came to 4 bases and at J to 4 bases, leaving 3 bases not matched to a gene. Germline-derived CDR1 and CDR2 are SGHRS and YFSETQ. The CDR3 consists of 14 residues. Here the CDR3 DNA reads TGCGCCAGCAGCCCGGGACAGGGTAATCAGCCCCAGCATTTT. Its protein is CASSPGQGNQPQHF.

The chain carries TRBV18 and TRBJ2-7; 7 nucleotides align to TRBD1. In germline, CDR1 is KGHSH, CDR2 LQKENI. Trimming at V came to 2 bases and at J to 7 bases, leaving 8 bases not matched to a gene. There are 14 residues in the CDR3. In DNA, the CDR3 is TGTGCCAGCTCACCAAGCAGGGGGAAGGATGAGCAGTACTTC. Its protein product is CASSPSRGKDEQYF.

This rearrangement joins TRBV5-1 to TRBJ2-3; the match to TRBD2 covers 8 bases. The trim removed 6 bases at V and 4 bases at J, leaving 10 bases unmatched. The germline CDR1 and CDR2 sequences are SGHRS and YFSETQ. This CDR3 comprises 15 residues. Written as DNA, the CDR3 is TGCGCCAGCACCCTGCCCCGGGGGGGCTCAGATACGCAGTATTTT. This translates into CASTLPRGGSDTQYF.